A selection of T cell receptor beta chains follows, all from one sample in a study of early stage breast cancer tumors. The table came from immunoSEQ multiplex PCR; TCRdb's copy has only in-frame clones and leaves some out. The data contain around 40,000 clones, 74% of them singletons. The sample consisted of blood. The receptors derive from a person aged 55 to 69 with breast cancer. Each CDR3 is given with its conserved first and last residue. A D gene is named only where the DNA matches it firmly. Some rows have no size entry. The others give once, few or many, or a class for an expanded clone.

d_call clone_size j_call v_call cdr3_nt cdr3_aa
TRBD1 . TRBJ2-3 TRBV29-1 TGCAGCGTTATAGGGACAGGCGTCACAGATACGCAGTATTTT CSVIGTGVTDTQYF
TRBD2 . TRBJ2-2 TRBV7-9 TGTGCCAGCAGGCCTCCTAGCGGGAGTAACACCGGGGAGCTGTTTTTT CASRPPSGSNTGELFF
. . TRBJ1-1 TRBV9 TGTGCCAGCAGCGTAGGTCCATCCCCCACTGAAGCTTTCTTT CASSVGPSPTEAFF
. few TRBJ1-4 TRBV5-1 TGCGCCAGCAGCTTGGCCGGAGCTAATGAAAAACTGTTTTTT CASSLAGANEKLFF
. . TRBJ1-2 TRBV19 TGTGCCAGTGCGAGTGCGCTTAACTATGGCTACACCTTC CASASALNYGYTF
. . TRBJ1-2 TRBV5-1 TGCGCCAGCAGCTTGGATTTGGCAGGGGAGATCTATGGCTACACCTTC CASSLDLAGEIYGYTF
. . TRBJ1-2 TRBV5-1 TGCGCCAGCAGCTTTTCCGGGGACTATGGCTACACCTTC CASSFSGDYGYTF
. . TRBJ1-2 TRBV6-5 TGTGCCAGCAGTTACCGTTTAGGCCGGAACTATGGCTACACCTTC CASSYRLGRNYGYTF
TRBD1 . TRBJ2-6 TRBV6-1 TGTGCCAGCAGTGGACAGGGCTCTGGGGCCAACGTCCTGACTTTC CASSGQGSGANVLTF
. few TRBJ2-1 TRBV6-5 TGTGCCAGCAGTTCCCCCGGGGTGGTGGGGCCTGAGCAGTTCTTC CASSSPGVVGPEQFF
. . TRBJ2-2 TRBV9 TGTGCCAGCAGCGTAGGAGTGAGCGGCACGAACACCGGGGAGCTGTTTTTT CASSVGVSGTNTGELFF
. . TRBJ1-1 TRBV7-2 TGTGCCAGCAGCCCGAGGGGGGGGTCCACTGAAGCTTTCTTT CASSPRGGSTEAFF
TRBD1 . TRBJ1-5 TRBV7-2 TGTGCCAGCAGCCTGGGGACAGTCTATAGCAATCAGCCCCAGCATTTT CASSLGTVYSNQPQHF
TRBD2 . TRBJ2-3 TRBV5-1 TGCGCCAGCAGCTTAGGACTAGCGGGAGGGATGTTGGCAGATACGCAGTATTTT CASSLGLAGGMLADTQYF
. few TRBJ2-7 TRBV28 TGTGCCAGCAGTTTAGGGGACGAGCAGTACTTC CASSLGDEQYF
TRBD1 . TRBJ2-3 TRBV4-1 TGCGCCAGCAGCCATTCCGACAGGGGCACAGATACGCAGTATTTT CASSHSDRGTDTQYF
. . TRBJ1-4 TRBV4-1 TGCGCCAGCAGCCACCCGGCCAGGACGAGGGAAAAACTGTTTTTT CASSHPARTREKLFF
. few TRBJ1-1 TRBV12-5 TGTGCTAGTGGTTTGGGACCTGCCAAGGCTTTCTTT CASGLGPAKAFF
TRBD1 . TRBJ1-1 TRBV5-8 TGTGCCAGCAGCCCGAAGACAGGGACGAACACTGAAGCTTTCTTT CASSPKTGTNTEAFF
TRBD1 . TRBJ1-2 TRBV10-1 TGCGCCAGCAACTTACAGGGGAGACGTGGCTACACCTTC CASNLQGRRGYTF
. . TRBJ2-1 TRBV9 TGTGCCAGCAGCGTAGAACCCCAGGGGAGCGATGAGCAGTTCTTC CASSVEPQGSDEQFF
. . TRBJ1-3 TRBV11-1 TGTGCCACAGGACAGCTACTTGGAAACACCATATATTTT CATGQLLGNTIYF
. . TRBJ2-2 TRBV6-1 TGTGCCAGCATTAAGGGTGGTAGCGGCACCGGGGAGCTGTTTTTT CASIKGGSGTGELFF
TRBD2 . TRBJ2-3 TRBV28 TGTGCCAGCAGTTTCGGGGGGACTGAGGCAGATACGCAGTATTTT CASSFGGTEADTQYF
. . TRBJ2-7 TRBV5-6 TGTGCCAGCAGTTCTACAGGGATCTTCTCCTACGAGCAGTACTTC CASSSTGIFSYEQYF
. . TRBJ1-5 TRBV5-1 TGCGCCAGCAGCTTGGGTCCGGGGGCGGGTAAACAGCCCCAGCATTTT CASSLGPGAGKQPQHF
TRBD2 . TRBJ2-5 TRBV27 TGTGCCAGCAGCTCGAGAGGCGGGAGGGCCAAAGAGACCCAGTACTTC CASSSRGGRAKETQYF
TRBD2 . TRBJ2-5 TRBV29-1 TGCAGCGTTGTCCGAAGACTAGCGGGAGTAGTGAACCAGTACTTC CSVVRRLAGVVNQYF
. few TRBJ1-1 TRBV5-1 TGCGCCAGCAGTCAATCCGGGACACACACTGAAGCTTTCTTT CASSQSGTHTEAFF
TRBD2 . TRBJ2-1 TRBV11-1 TGTGCCAGCAGCTTAGCCCCATCTAGCGGGAGGTTATATGAGCAGTTCTTC CASSLAPSSGRLYEQFF
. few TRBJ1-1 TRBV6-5 TGTGCCTCTGCTGGGGGGAGGACTGAAGCTTTCTTT CASAGGRTEAFF
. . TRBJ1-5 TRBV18 TGTGCCAGCTCCTTCGACAGACCTTACCCCAATCAGCCCCAGCATTTT CASSFDRPYPNQPQHF
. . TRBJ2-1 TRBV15 TGTGCCACCAGCAGAGACAGATTAGAGCAGTTCTTC CATSRDRLEQFF
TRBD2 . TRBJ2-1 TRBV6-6 TGTGCCAGCAGTTACCTAGCGGGCTCCTCTTCGGAGCAGTTCTTC CASSYLAGSSSEQFF
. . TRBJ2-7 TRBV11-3 TGTGCCAGCAGCGGGCAAACCTACGAGCAGTACTTC CASSGQTYEQYF
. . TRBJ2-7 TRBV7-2 TGTGCCAGCAGCTTTGGACAGCGAGGGGGAGAGCAGTACTTC CASSFGQRGGEQYF
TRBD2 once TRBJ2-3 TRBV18 TGTGCCAGCTCACCAGCTAGCGGGAGGCGGAACACAGATACGCAGTATTTT CASSPASGRRNTDTQYF
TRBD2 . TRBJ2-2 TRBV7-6 TGTGCCAGCAGCTTTGGCGTTGCTAGCGGGAGTTCCGGGGAGCTGTTTTTT CASSFGVASGSSGELFF
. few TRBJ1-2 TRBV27 TGTGCCAGCTTTACCTTCGAGAGGGGTGGCTATGGCTACACCTTC CASFTFERGGYGYTF
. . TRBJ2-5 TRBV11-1 TGTGCCAGCAGCGGGGGGGCGCGGATGAGGGGCCGAGAGACCCAGTACTTC CASSGGARMRGRETQYF
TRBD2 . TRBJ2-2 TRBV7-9 TGTGCCAGCAGCTCCCTGCGGGGGTCTACCGGGGAGCTGTTTTTT CASSSLRGSTGELFF
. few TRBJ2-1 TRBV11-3 TGTGCCAGCAGCTCCCCTTTAGGTGAGCAGTTCTTC CASSSPLGEQFF
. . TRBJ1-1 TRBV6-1 TGTGCCAGCAGTGAAGGACTGAAAAACACTGAAGCTTTCTTT CASSEGLKNTEAFF
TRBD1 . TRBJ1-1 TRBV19 TGTGCCAGTAGTGGTCGACAGGGTTGGGGAGCTTTCTTT CASSGRQGWGAFF
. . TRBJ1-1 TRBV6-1 TGTGCCAGCAGTGATTTGGGGCTGACTGAAGCTTTCTTT CASSDLGLTEAFF
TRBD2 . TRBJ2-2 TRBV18 TGTGCCAGCTCACCACGACTAGCGGGGAACACCGGGGAGCTGTTTTTT CASSPRLAGNTGELFF
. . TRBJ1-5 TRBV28 TGTGCCAGCAGCCCCTTATTAGGAAGCAATCAGCCCCAGCATTTT CASSPLLGSNQPQHF
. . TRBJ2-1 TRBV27 TGTGCCACCAAGAGCGGCCGAAGCTCCTACAATGAGCAGTTCTTC CATKSGRSSYNEQFF
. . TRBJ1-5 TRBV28 TGTGCCAGCACCCCCCTCTGGGCAGCTCAGCCCCAGCATTTT CASTPLWAAQPQHF
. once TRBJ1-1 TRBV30 TGTGCCTGGAGTGTACGGATCGGGATCGGAAACACTGAAGCTTTCTTT CAWSVRIGIGNTEAFF
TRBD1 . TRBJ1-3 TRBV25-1 TGTGCCAGCAGTGGGACAGGGGGAAACACCATATATTTT CASSGTGGNTIYF
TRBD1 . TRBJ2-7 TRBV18 TGTGCCAGCTGTACCGGGACAGGGGGGTACGAGCAGTACTTC CASCTGTGGYEQYF
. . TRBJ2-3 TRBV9 TGTGCCAGCAGCGAGAGGGGGGTGGCAGATACGCAGTATTTT CASSERGVADTQYF
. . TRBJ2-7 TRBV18 TGTGCCAGCTCGTCCACGAGGGCAGGTCTCTCCTACGAGCAGTACTTC CASSSTRAGLSYEQYF
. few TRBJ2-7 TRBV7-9 TGTGCCAGCGCATTAACTCCTAGCTCCTACGAGCAGTACTTC CASALTPSSYEQYF